This entry is about one T cell receptor beta chain. These data belong to a study of blood T cell repertoires in COVID-19. Looking at the study overall: Samples of COVID-19 (acute and convalescent) were obtained from the United States, Italy and Spain.

Trimming cost V 3 bases and J 4 bases, with 13 bases left between them. This CDR3 has 15 amino acids. Germline loops: CDR1 LNHDA, CDR2 SQIVND (reference sequence). In the source study's methods: Amplifying reference gene primers gave estimates of nucleated cell counts. The repertoire was sequenced with immunoSEQ multiplex PCR; TCRdb's copy has only in-frame clones and lacks some. V and J calls and clone size are as listed in that table; D and trimming were resolved from the DNA. The sample carries over 35,000 clones, 79% recorded once. The sequenced sample was peripheral blood. V gene TRBV19 combines with J gene TRBJ2-1; D possibly corresponds to TRBD1 (6 bases). The clonotype was recovered from a man aged 70-80 years with acute or convalescent COVID-19. The CDR3 loop reads CASSITGQPYNEQFF. CDR3 nucleotide sequence: TGTGCCAGTAGTATCACGGGACAACCATACAATGAGCAGTTCTTC. Drawing the rest from reference TRBV19 and TRBJ2-1, the complete variable domain is DGGITQSPKYLFRKEGQNVTLSCEQNLNHDAMYWYRQDPGQGLRLIYYSQIVNDFQKGDIAEGYSVSREKKESFPLTVTSAQKNPTAFYLCASSITGQPYNEQFFGPGTRLTVL.